What follows describes a single T cell receptor (beta chain). The antigen remains unidentified. These data are taken from a study of graft-versus-host responses after intestinal transplantation. Study outcomes and limitations: Investigators detected GvH clones in recipient marrow, with some emerging earlier in ileum or blood.

The protocol was immunoSEQ multiplex PCR, while the TCRdb copy is restricted to in-frame clones and leaves out a portion. The table shows roughly 99,000 clones, with 86% occurring only once. The CDR3 has 18 residues. Germline loops: CDR1 LNHDA, CDR2 SQIVND (reference sequence). V gave up 0 bases and J gave up 1 base, with 17 bases separating them. The source was PBMCs, collected 255 days after intestinal transplant. This TCR derives from a human patient who received an intestinal transplant, so some T cells may come from the graft donor. The chain is built from TRBV19 and TRBJ2-3, with a weak D call TRBD2 (5 bases). CDR3 sequence: CASSIDKIFGVRTDTQYF. The DNA for the CDR3 is TGTGCCAGTAGTATAGATAAGATCTTCGGGGTTCGCACAGATACGCAGTATTTT.